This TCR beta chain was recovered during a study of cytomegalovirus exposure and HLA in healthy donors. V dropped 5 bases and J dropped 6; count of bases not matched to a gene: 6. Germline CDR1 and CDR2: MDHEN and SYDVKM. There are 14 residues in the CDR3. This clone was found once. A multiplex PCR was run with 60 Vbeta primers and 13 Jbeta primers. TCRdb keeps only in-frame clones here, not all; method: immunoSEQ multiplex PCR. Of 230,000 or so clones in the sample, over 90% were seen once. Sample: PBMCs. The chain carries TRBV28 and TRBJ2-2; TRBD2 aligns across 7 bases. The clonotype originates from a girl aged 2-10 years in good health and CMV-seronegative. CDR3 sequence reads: CASSPGTKAGELFF. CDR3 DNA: TGTGCCAGCAGTCCCGGGACTAAGGCCGGGGAGCTGTTTTTT.